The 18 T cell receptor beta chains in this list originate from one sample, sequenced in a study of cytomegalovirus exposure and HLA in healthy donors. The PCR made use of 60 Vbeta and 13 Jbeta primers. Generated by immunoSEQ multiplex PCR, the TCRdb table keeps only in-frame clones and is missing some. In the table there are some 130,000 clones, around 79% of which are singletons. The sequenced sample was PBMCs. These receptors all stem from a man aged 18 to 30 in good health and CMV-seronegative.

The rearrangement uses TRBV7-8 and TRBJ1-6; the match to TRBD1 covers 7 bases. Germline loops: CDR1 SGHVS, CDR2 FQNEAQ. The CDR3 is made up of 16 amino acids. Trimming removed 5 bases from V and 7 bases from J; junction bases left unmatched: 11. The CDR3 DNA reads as TGTGCCAGCAGCCCGGAGGGGGCCTTAACAAATTCACCCCTCCACTTT. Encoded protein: CASSPEGALTNSPLHF.

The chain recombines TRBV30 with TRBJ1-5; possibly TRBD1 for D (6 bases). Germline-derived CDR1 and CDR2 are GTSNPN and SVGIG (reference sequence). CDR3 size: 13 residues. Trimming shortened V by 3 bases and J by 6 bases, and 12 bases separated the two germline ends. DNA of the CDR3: TGTGCCTGGAGCCCATCAGGGGTTCAGCCCCAGCATTTT. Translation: CAWSPSGVQPQHF.

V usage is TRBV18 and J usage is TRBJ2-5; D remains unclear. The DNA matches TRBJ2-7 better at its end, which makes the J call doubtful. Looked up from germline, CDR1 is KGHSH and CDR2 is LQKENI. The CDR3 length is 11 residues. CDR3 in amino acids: CASSLSYEQYF. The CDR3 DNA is TGTGCCAGCTCTCTTTCCTACGAGCAGTACTTC.

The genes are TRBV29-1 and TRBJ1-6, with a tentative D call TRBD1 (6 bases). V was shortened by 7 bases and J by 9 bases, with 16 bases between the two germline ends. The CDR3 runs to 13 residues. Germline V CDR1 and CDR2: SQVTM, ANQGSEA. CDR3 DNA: TGCAGCGGAAGCAGGGGCGCGGGTTCACCCCTCCACTTT. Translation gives CSGSRGAGSPLHF.

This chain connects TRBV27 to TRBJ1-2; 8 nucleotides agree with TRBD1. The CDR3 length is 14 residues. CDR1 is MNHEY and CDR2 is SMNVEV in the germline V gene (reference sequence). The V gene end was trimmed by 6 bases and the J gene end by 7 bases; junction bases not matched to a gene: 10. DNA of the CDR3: TGTGCCAGCAGATCCGGGACAGGATCCTGTGGCTACACCTTC. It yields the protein CASRSGTGSCGYTF.

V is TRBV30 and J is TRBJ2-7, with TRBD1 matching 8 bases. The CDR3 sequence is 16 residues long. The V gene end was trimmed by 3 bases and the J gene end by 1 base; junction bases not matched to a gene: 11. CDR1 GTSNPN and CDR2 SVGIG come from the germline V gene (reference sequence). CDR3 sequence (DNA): TGTGCCTGGAGCACACAAAACAGGGGGTTTTCCTACGAGCAGTACTTC. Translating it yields CAWSTQNRGFSYEQYF.

CDR3 in amino acids: CASSPTPGTSTEAFF. CDR3 nucleotide sequence: TGTGCCAGCTCACCGACCCCGGGGACTTCCACTGAAGCTTTCTTT. The genes are TRBV18 and TRBJ1-1, with D possibly TRBD1 on 5 matching bases. Germline CDR1 is KGHSH and CDR2 is LQKENI. The V and J ends lost 3 bases and 4 bases respectively, with 15 bases between them. The CDR3 totals 15 residues. The full variable domain, in which reference TRBV18 and TRBJ1-1 provide the parts outside the CDR3, is NAGVMQNPRHLVRRRGQEARLRCSPMKGHSHVYWYRQLPEEGLKFMVYLQKENIIDESGMPKERFSAEFPKEGPSILRIQQVVRGDSAAYFCASSPTPGTSTEAFFGQGTRLTVV.

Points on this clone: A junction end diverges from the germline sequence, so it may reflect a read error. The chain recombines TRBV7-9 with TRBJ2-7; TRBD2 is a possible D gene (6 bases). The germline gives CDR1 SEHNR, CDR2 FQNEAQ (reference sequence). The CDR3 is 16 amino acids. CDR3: CSSSLRVGGDSYEQYF. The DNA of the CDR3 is TGTTCCAGCAGCTTAAGGGTCGGCGGGGACTCCTACGAGCAGTACTTC. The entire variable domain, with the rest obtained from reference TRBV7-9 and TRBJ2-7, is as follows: DTGVSQNPRHKITKRGQNVTFRCDPISEHNRLYWYRQTLGQGPEFLTYFQNEAQLEKSRLLSDRFSAERPKGSFSTLEIQRTEQGDSAMYLCSSSLRVGGDSYEQYFGPGTRLTVT.

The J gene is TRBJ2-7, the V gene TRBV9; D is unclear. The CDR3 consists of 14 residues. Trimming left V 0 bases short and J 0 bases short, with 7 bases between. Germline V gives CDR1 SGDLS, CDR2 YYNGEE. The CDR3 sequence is CASSVGSTSYEQYF. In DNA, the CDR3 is TGTGCCAGCAGCGTAGGCAGTACCTCCTACGAGCAGTACTTC.

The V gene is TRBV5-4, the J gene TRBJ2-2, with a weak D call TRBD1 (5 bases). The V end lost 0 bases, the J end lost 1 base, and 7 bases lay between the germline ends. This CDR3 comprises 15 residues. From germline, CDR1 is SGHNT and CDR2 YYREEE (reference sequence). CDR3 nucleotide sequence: TGTGCCAGCAGCTTGGAGGGGTTGAACACCGGGGAGCTGTTTTTT. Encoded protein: CASSLEGLNTGELFF. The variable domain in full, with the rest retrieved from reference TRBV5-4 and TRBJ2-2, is ETGVTQSPTHLIKTRGQQVTLRCSSQSGHNTVSWYQQALGQGPQFIFQYYREEENGRGNFPPRFSGLQFPNYSSELNVNALELDDSALYLCASSLEGLNTGELFFGEGSRLTVL.

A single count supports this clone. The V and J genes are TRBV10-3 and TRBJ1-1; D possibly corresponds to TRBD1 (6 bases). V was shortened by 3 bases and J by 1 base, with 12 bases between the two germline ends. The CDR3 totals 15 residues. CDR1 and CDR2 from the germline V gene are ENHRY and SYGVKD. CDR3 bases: TGTGCCATCAGTGAATCCGGACAGCGGAACACTGAAGCTTTCTTT. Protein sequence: CAISESGQRNTEAFF.

The CDR3 protein is CASMGQAGSYNEQFF. The CDR3 region has the DNA TGTGCCAGCATGGGACAGGCTGGTTCCTACAATGAGCAGTTCTTC. The chain links TRBV6-1 to TRBJ2-1, with 8 bases fitting TRBD1. This CDR3 spans 15 amino acids. The V gene's germline CDR1 is MNHNS and CDR2 SASEGT. The junction had 6 bases not matched to a gene; V was cut back by 7 bases and J by 1 base.

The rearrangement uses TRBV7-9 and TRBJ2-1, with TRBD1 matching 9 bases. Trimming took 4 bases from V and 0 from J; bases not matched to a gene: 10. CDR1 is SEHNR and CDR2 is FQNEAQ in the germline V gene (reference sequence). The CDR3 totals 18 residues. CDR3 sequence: CASSSPSGTGTSYNEQFF. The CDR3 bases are TGTGCCAGCAGCTCCCCCTCGGGGACAGGGACCTCCTACAATGAGCAGTTCTTC.

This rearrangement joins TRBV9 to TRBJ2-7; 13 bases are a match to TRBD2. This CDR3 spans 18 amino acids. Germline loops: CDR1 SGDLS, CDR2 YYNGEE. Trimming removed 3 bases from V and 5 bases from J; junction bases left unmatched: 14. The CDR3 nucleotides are TGTGCCAGCAGCGGGGGATCTCCATTCGGACTAGCGGGGGACGAGCAGTACTTC. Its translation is CASSGGSPFGLAGDEQYF.

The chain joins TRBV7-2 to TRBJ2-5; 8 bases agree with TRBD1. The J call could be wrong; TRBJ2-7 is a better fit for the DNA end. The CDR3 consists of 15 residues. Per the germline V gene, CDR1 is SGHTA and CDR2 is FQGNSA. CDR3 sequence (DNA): TGTGCCAGCAGCCTCCCGCACACAGGGGGCTACGAGCAGTACTTC. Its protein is CASSLPHTGGYEQYF.

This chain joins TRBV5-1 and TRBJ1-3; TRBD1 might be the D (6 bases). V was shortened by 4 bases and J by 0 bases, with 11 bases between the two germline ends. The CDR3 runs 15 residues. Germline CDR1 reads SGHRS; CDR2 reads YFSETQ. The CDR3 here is CASSATGSSGNTIYF. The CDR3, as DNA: TGCGCCAGCAGCGCGACAGGCAGCTCTGGAAACACCATATATTTT.

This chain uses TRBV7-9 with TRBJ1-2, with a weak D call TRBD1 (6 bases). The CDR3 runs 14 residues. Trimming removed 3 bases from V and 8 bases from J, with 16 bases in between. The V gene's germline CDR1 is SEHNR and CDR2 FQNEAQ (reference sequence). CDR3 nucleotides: TGTGCCAGCAGCTTTGCGGACAGAAGGAGCGGCTACACCTTC. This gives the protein CASSFADRRSGYTF.

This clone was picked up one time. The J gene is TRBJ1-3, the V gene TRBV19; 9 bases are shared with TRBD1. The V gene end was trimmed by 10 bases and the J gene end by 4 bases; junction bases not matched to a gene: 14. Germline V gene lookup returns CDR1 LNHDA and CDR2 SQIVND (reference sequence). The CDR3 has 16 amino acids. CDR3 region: CATHNSDRGSGNTIYF. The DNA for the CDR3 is TGTGCCACCCACAACTCCGACAGGGGGTCCGGAAACACCATATATTTT. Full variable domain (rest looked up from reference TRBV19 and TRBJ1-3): DGGITQSPKYLFRKEGQNVTLSCEQNLNHDAMYWYRQDPGQGLRLIYYSQIVNDFQKGDIAEGYSVSREKKESFPLTVTSAQKNPTAFYLCATHNSDRGSGNTIYFGEGSWLTVV.